The clone carrying this TCR beta chain has ten or more counts. The TCR beta library used iRepertoire HTBI primers with Arm-PCR amplification of CDR3. TCRdb passed the multiplex PCR reads through MiXCR, listing each CDR3 protein once. The sample has around 420,000 distinct CDR3 sequences; about a sixth are singletons. V lost 7 bases, J lost 8 bases, and 23 bases lay in between. Germline CDR1 and CDR2: MDHEN and SYDVKM. This CDR3 has 16 amino acids. The time point here: newly diagnosed GD, antithyroid drugs for less than 3 months. The TCR library was prepared using RNA isolated from PBMCs. The data derive from a study of regulatory T cells in long-lasting Graves disease.

This sequence was found in a female donor with Graves disease. The starting material was peripheral blood mononuclear cells (PBMCs), obtained at new diagnosis, from a patient treated with antithyroid drugs. The J gene is TRBJ1-4, the V gene TRBV28, with D possibly being TRBD1 (5 bases). CDR3 region: CASTMGGGGGREKLFF. The CDR3 region has the DNA TGTGCCAGCACCATGGGTGGGGGGGGAGGAAGAGAAAAACTGTTTTTT. The full variable domain, in which reference TRBV28 and TRBJ1-4 provide the parts outside the CDR3, is DVKVTQSSRYLVKRTGEKVFLECVQDMDHENMFWYRQDPGLGLRLIYFSYDVKMKEKGDIPEGYSVSREKKERFSLILESASTNQTSMYLCASTMGGGGGREKLFFGSGTQLSVL.